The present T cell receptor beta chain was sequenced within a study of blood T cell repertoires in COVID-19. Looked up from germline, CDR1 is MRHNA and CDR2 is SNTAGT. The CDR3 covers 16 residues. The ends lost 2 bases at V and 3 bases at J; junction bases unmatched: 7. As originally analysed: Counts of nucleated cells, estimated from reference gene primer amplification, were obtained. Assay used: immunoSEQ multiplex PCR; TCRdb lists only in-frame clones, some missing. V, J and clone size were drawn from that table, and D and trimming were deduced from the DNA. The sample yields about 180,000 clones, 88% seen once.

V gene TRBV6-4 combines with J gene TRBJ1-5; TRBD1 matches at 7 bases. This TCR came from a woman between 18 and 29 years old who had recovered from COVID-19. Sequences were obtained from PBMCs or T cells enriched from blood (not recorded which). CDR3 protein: CASSDRTGDNNQPQHF. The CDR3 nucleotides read TGTGCCAGCAGTGACCGAACAGGGGACAACAATCAGCCCCAGCATTTT.